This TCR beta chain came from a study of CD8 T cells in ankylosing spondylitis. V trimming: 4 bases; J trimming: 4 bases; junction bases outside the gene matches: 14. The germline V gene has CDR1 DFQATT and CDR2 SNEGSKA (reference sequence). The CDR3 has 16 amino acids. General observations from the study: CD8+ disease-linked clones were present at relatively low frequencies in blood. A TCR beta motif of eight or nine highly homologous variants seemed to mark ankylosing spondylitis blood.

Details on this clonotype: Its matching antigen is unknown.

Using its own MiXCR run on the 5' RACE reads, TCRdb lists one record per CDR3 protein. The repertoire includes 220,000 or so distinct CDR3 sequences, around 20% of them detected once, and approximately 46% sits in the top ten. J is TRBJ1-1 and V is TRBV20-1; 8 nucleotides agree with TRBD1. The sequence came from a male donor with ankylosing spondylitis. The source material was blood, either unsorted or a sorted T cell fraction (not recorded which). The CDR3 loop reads CSATGTGHRRGTEAFF. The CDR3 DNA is TGCAGTGCTACCGGGACAGGACACCGTCGAGGCACTGAAGCTTTCTTT.